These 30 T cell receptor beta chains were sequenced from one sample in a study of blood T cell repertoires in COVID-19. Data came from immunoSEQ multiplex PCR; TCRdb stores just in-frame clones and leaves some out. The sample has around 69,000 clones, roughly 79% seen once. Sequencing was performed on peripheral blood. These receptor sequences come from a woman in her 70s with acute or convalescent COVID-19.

The CDR3 region is CASSLFQGSYEQYF. CDR3 bases: TGTGCCAGCAGCTTGTTTCAGGGATCCTACGAGCAGTACTTC. The chain joins TRBV7-9 to TRBJ2-7; tentatively, D is TRBD1 (5 bases). CDR1 is SEHNR, CDR2 FQNEAQ, per germline (reference sequence). Deletions cut 3 bases from V and 1 base from J, with 10 bases between. The length of the CDR3 is 14 residues.

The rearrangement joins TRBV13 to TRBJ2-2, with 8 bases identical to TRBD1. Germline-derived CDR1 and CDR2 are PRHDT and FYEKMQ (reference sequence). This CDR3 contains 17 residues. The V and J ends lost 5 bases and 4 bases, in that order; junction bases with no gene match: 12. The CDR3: CASSEWTGKSSTGELFF. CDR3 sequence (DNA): TGTGCCAGCAGCGAGTGGACAGGGAAGAGTAGCACCGGGGAGCTGTTTTTT.

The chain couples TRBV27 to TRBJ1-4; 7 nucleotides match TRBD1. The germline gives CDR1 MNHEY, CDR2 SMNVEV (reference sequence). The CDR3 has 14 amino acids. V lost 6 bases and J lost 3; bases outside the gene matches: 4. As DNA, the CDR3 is TGTGCCAGCAGACTCCAGGGGGCTAATGAAAAACTGTTTTTT. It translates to CASRLQGANEKLFF.

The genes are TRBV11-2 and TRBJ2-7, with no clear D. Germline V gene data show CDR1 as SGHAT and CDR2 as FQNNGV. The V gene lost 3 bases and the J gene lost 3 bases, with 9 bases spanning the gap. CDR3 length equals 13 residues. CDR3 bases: TGTGCCAGCAGCTTGAGACAAAACTACGAGCAGTACTTC. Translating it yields CASSLRQNYEQYF.

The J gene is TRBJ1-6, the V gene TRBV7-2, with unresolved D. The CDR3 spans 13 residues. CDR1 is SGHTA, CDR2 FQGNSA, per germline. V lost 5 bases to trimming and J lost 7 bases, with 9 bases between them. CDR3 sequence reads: CASSAHKNSPLHF. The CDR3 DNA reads TGTGCCAGCAGCGCCCACAAAAATTCACCCCTCCACTTT.

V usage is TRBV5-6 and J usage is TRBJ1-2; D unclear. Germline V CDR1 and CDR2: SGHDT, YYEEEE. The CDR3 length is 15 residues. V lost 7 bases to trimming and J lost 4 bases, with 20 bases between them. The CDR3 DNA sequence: TGTGCCAGCCGGGGATGGGGTCGAAGCAGCTATGGCTACACCTTC. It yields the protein CASRGWGRSSYGYTF. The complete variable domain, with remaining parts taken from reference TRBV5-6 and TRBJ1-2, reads DAGVTQSPTHLIKTRGQQVTLRCSPKSGHDTVSWYQQALGQGPQFIFQYYEEEERQRGNFPDRFSGHQFPNYSSELNVNALLLGDSALYLCASRGWGRSSYGYTFGSGTRLTVV.

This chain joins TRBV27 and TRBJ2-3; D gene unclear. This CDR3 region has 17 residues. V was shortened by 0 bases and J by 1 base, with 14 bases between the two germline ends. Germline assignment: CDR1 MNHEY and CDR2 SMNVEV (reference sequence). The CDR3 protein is CASSLSFPTSGTDTQYF. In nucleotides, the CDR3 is TGTGCCAGCAGTTTATCCTTCCCTACCTCCGGCACAGATACGCAGTATTTT.

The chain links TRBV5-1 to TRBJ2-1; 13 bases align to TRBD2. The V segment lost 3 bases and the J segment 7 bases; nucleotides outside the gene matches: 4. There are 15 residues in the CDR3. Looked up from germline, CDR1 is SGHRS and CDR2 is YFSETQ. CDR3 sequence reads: CASSWTGLAGNEQFF. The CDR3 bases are TGCGCCAGCAGCTGGACGGGACTAGCGGGAAATGAGCAGTTCTTC. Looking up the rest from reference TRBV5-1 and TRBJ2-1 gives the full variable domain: KAGVTQTPRYLIKTRGQQVTLSCSPISGHRSVSWYQQTPGQGLQFLFEYFSETQRNKGNFPGRFSGRQFSNSRSEMNVSTLELGDSALYLCASSWTGLAGNEQFFGPGTRLTVL.

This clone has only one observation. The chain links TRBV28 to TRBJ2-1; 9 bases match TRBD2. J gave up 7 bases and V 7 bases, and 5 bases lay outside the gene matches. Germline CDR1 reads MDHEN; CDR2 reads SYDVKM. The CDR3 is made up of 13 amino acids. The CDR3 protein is CASIRLAGNEQFF. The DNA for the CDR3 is TGTGCCAGCATCCGGCTAGCGGGAAATGAGCAGTTCTTC.

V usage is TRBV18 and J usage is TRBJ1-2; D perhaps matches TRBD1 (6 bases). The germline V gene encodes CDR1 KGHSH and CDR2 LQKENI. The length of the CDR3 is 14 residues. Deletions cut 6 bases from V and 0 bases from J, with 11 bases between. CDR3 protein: CASSGTGSNYGYTF. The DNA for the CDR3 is TGTGCCAGCTCGGGAACAGGGTCTAACTATGGCTACACCTTC.

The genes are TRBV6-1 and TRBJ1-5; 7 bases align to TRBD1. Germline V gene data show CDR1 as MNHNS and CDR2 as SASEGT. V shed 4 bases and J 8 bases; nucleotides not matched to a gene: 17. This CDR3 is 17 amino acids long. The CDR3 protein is CASSGRTYQGQSKPQHF. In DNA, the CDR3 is TGTGCCAGCAGTGGACGAACTTACCAGGGACAGTCAAAGCCCCAGCATTTT.

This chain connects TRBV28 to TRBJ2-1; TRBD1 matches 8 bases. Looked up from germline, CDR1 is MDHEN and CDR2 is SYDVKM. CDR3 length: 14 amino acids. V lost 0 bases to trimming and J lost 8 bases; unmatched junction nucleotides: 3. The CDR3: CASSLWDRVYEQFF. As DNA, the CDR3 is TGTGCCAGCAGTTTATGGGACAGGGTCTATGAGCAGTTCTTC. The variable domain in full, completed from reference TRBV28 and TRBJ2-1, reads DVKVTQSSRYLVKRTGEKVFLECVQDMDHENMFWYRQDPGLGLRLIYFSYDVKMKEKGDIPEGYSVSREKKERFSLILESASTNQTSMYLCASSLWDRVYEQFFGPGTRLTVL.

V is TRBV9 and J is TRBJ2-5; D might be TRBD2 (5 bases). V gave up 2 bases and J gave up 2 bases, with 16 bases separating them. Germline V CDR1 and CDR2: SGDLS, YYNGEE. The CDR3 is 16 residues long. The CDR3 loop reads CASSVEGSTLQETQYF. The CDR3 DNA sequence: TGTGCCAGCAGCGTCGAGGGCTCAACACTTCAAGAGACCCAGTACTTC. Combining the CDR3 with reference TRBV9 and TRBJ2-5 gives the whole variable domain DSGVTQTPKHLITATGQRVTLRCSPRSGDLSVYWYQQSLDQGLQFLIQYYNGEERAKGNILERFSAQQFPDLHSELNLSSLELGDSALYFCASSVEGSTLQETQYFGPGTRLLVL.

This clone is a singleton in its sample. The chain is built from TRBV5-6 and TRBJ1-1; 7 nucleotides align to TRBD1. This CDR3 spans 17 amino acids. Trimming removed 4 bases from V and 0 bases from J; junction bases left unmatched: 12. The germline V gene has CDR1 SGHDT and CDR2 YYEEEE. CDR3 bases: TGTGCCAGCAGCACCATCCGGGACAGAAGTATGAACACTGAAGCTTTCTTT. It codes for CASSTIRDRSMNTEAFF.

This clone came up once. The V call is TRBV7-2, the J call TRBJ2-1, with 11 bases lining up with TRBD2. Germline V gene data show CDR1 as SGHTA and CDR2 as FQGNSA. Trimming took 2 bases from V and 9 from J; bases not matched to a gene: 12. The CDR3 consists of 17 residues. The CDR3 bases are TGTGCCAGCAGCTTATCCATAACTAGCGGGAGTGTCTTTGAGCAGTTCTTC. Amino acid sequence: CASSLSITSGSVFEQFF.

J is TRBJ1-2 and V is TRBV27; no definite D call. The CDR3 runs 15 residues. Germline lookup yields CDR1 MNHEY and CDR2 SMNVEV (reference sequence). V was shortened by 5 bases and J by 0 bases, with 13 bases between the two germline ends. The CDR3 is CASSKEGAPNYGYTF. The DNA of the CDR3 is TGTGCCAGCAGTAAGGAGGGCGCACCTAACTATGGCTACACCTTC.

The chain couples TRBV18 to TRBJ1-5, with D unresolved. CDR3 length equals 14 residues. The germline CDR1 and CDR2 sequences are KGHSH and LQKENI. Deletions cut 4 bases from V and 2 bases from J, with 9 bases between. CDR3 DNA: TGTGCCAGCTCACAATCCCAGGGCAATCAGCCCCAGCATTTT. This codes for CASSQSQGNQPQHF. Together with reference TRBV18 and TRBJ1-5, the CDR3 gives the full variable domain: NAGVMQNPRHLVRRRGQEARLRCSPMKGHSHVYWYRQLPEEGLKFMVYLQKENIIDESGMPKERFSAEFPKEGPSILRIQQVVRGDSAAYFCASSQSQGNQPQHFGDGTRLSIL.

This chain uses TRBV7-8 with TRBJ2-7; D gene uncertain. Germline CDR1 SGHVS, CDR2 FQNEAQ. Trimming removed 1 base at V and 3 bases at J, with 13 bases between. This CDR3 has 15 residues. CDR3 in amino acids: CASSLGLSLNYEQYF. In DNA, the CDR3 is TGTGCCAGCAGCTTAGGCTTATCCCTAAACTACGAGCAGTACTTC.

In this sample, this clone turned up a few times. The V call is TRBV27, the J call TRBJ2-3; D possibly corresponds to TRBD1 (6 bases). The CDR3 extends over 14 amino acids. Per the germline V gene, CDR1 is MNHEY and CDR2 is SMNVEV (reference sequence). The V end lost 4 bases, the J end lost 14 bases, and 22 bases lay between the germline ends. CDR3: CASSSPSSWDKPYF. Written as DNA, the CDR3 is TGTGCCAGCAGTTCCCCCTCCTCCTGGGACAAGCCGTATTTT.

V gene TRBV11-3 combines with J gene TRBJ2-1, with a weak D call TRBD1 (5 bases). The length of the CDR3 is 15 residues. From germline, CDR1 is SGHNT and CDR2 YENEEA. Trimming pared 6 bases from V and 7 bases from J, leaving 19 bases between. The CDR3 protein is CASSNARGYGNEQFF. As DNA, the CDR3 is TGTGCCAGCAGTAACGCTAGGGGTTACGGGAATGAGCAGTTCTTC.

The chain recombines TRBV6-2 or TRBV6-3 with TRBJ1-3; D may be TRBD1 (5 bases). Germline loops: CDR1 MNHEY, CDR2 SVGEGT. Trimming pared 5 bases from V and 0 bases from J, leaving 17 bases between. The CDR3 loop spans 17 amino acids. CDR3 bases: TGTGCCAGCAGTCCCTGGGGGGTGCAAGCCTCTGGAAACACCATATATTTT. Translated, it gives CASSPWGVQASGNTIYF.

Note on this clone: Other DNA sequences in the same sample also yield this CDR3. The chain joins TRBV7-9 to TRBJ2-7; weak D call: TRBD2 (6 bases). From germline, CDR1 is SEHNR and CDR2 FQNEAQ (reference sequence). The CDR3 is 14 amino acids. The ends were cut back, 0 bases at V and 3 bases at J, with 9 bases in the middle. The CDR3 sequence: CASSLAGLDYEQYF. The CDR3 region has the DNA TGTGCCAGCAGCTTAGCGGGACTTGACTACGAGCAGTACTTC.

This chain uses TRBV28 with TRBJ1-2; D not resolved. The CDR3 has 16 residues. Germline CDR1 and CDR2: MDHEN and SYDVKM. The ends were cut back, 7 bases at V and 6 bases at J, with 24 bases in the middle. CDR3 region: CASKAGTYGRVDGYTF. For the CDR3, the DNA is TGTGCCAGCAAAGCCGGTACTTACGGGAGGGTTGATGGCTACACCTTC.

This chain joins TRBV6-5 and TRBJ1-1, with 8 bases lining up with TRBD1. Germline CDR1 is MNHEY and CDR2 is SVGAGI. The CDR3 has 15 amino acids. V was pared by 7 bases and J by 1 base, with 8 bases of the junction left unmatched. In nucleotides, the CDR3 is TGTGCCAGCAACGGGCGGGACAGGCCGAACACTGAAGCTTTCTTT. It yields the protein CASNGRDRPNTEAFF.

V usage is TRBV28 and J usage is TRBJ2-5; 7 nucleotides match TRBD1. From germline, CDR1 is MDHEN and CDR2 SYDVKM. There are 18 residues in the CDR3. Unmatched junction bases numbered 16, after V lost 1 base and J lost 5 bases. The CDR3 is CASSLLSGQIPTRETQYF. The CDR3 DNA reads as TGTGCCAGCAGTTTATTGTCGGGACAGATACCCACAAGGGAGACCCAGTACTTC.

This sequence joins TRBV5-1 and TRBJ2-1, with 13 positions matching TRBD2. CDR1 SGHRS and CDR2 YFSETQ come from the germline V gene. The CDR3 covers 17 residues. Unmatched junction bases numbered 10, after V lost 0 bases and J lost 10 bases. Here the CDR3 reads CASSLGELAGGPQEQFF. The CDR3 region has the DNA TGCGCCAGCAGCTTGGGGGAACTAGCGGGAGGGCCCCAGGAGCAGTTCTTC.

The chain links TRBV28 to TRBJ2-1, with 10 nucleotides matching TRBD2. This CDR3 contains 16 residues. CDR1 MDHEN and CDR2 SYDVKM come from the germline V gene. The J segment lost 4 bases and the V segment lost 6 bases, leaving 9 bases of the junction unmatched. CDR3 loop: CASRSPAGGLYNEQFF. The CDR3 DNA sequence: TGTGCCAGCAGATCCCCAGCGGGAGGGTTGTACAATGAGCAGTTCTTC.

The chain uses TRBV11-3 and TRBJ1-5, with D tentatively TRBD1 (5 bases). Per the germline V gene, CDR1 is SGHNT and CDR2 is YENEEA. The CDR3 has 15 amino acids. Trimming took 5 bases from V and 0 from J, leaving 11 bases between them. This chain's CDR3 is CASSPPGLSNQPQHF. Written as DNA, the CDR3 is TGTGCCAGCAGCCCACCAGGGCTTAGCAATCAGCCCCAGCATTTT.

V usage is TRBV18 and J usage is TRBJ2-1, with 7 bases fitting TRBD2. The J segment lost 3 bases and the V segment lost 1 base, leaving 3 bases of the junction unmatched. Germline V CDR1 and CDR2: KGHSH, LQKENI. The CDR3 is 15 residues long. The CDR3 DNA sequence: TGTGCCAGCTCACCACGACTAGCTGACTACAATGAGCAGTTCTTC. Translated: CASSPRLADYNEQFF.

CDR3 DNA: TGTGCCAGCAGCGCGCCAACAGCGGGTTTCTACGAGCAGTACTTC. This sequence encodes CASSAPTAGFYEQYF. The chain has TRBV7-9 and TRBJ2-7, with D maybe TRBD2 (6 bases). The CDR3 is 15 residues long. V was cut by 5 bases and J by 3 bases, with 17 bases left in between. The germline V gene has CDR1 SEHNR and CDR2 FQNEAQ (reference sequence).